A selection of T cell receptor beta chains follows, all from one sample in a study of radiotherapy plus CTLA-4 blockade in lung cancer. The assay was immunoSEQ multiplex PCR, and TCRdb's table has in-frame clones only and misses some. The data hold fewer than 100,000 clones, with roughly four fifths observed a single time. The specimen was peripheral blood, collected from a patient treated with radiotherapy plus ipilimumab. These receptors were taken from a human donor with non-small cell lung cancer who had stable disease on radiotherapy plus ipilimumab. Each CDR3 is given with its conserved first and last residue. Each record gives: V gene, D gene, clone size, J gene, CDR3 DNA, CDR3 protein. D genes are given only for firm matches. Expanded clones are given a class, and other clones once, few, many or no size at all.

V gene: TRBV7-9; D gene: TRBD1; clone size: .; J gene: TRBJ1-1; CDR3 DNA: TGTGCCAGCAGCTCACACAGGGGAAGTTTGGAAGCTTTCTTT; CDR3 protein: CASSSHRGSLEAFF
V gene: TRBV9; D gene: .; clone size: .; J gene: TRBJ2-5; CDR3 DNA: TGTGCCAGCAGCGCTTCCGGACAGCCCCAAGAGACCCAGTACTTC; CDR3 protein: CASSASGQPQETQYF
V gene: TRBV30; D gene: .; clone size: .; J gene: TRBJ1-1; CDR3 DNA: TGTGCCTGGAGTTCCCTTCCTTTCAGGCTTGGCACTGAAGCTTTCTTT; CDR3 protein: CAWSSLPFRLGTEAFF
V gene: TRBV7-9; D gene: .; clone size: .; J gene: TRBJ1-5; CDR3 DNA: TGTGCCAGCAGCTTAGGATGGTTAACGGTCGGTGGCGATCAGCCCCAGCATTTT; CDR3 protein: CASSLGWLTVGGDQPQHF
V gene: TRBV6-5; D gene: .; clone size: .; J gene: TRBJ2-5; CDR3 DNA: TGTACCAGCAGTTATAGGTCAGCCCAAGAGACCCAGTACTTC; CDR3 protein: CTSSYRSAQETQYF
V gene: TRBV28; D gene: .; clone size: once; J gene: TRBJ2-1; CDR3 DNA: TGTGCCAGCAGTTTAGGCGGGACTTCCTACAATGAGCAGTTCTTC; CDR3 protein: CASSLGGTSYNEQFF
V gene: TRBV5-1; D gene: .; clone size: .; J gene: TRBJ1-2; CDR3 DNA: TGCGCCAGCAGCTCAAATCCTCCGGCCTACACCTTC; CDR3 protein: CASSSNPPAYTF
V gene: TRBV7-2; D gene: .; clone size: .; J gene: TRBJ1-4; CDR3 DNA: TGTGCCAGCAGCCCGCCGGGACACAATGAAAAACTGTTTTTT; CDR3 protein: CASSPPGHNEKLFF
V gene: TRBV10-1; D gene: .; clone size: .; J gene: TRBJ1-1; CDR3 DNA: TGCGCCAGCAGTGAGCGGACCGGGAACACTGAAGCTTTCTTT; CDR3 protein: CASSERTGNTEAFF
V gene: TRBV30; D gene: .; clone size: .; J gene: TRBJ1-5; CDR3 DNA: TGTGCCTGGAGTCAGGACATCAATCAGCCCCAGCATTTT; CDR3 protein: CAWSQDINQPQHF
V gene: TRBV7-9; D gene: TRBD1; clone size: .; J gene: TRBJ1-2; CDR3 DNA: TGTGCCAGCAGCTCCTCACAGGGGGCTGGCTACACCTTC; CDR3 protein: CASSSSQGAGYTF
V gene: TRBV7-9; D gene: .; clone size: .; J gene: TRBJ2-2; CDR3 DNA: TGTGCCAGCAGCCAAGGCCACGTAGCGAACACCGGGGAGCTGTTTTTT; CDR3 protein: CASSQGHVANTGELFF
V gene: TRBV29-1; D gene: TRBD1; clone size: .; J gene: TRBJ2-5; CDR3 DNA: TGCAGCGTACTGACAGGGCGAGGGGAGACCCAGTACTTC; CDR3 protein: CSVLTGRGETQYF
V gene: TRBV5-6; D gene: .; clone size: .; J gene: TRBJ2-3; CDR3 DNA: TGTGCCAGCAGCTTGTTCCTAATAGATACGCAGTATTTT; CDR3 protein: CASSLFLIDTQYF
V gene: TRBV6-1; D gene: .; clone size: .; J gene: TRBJ2-3; CDR3 DNA: TGTGCCAGCAGTGAAGTAGGTTGGGGAGCGGCCACAGATACGCAGTATTTT; CDR3 protein: CASSEVGWGAATDTQYF
V gene: TRBV29-1; D gene: TRBD1; clone size: .; J gene: TRBJ1-4; CDR3 DNA: TGCAGCGTTGGAGGGGGCGGCGAAAAACTGTTTTTT; CDR3 protein: CSVGGGGEKLFF
V gene: TRBV7-9; D gene: .; clone size: .; J gene: TRBJ2-2; CDR3 DNA: TGTGCCAGCATCTCCTCTACAGGGAGCACCGGGGAGCTGTTTTTT; CDR3 protein: CASISSTGSTGELFF
V gene: TRBV5-1; D gene: .; clone size: .; J gene: TRBJ2-7; CDR3 DNA: TGCGCCCGAAGGACAGAAAGGCCCTGCGAGCAGTACTTC; CDR3 protein: CARRTERPCEQYF
V gene: TRBV5-1; D gene: .; clone size: few; J gene: TRBJ2-5; CDR3 DNA: TGCGCCAGCAGCTTGGGGGGGTCGTACCAAGAGACCCAGTACTTC; CDR3 protein: CASSLGGSYQETQYF
V gene: TRBV10-3; D gene: .; clone size: .; J gene: TRBJ2-5; CDR3 DNA: TGTGCCATCAGTGAAGGCTTCAGCCCCGGGGAGACCCAGTACTTC; CDR3 protein: CAISEGFSPGETQYF
V gene: TRBV30; D gene: TRBD2; clone size: once; J gene: TRBJ2-6; CDR3 DNA: TGTGCCTGGAGTGCCCCGACGGGAGGAAGGGTCCTGACTTTC; CDR3 protein: CAWSAPTGGRVLTF
V gene: TRBV6-5; D gene: .; clone size: few; J gene: TRBJ2-1; CDR3 DNA: TGTGCCAGCAGTTACCCGACTAGATACAATGAGCAGTTCTTC; CDR3 protein: CASSYPTRYNEQFF
V gene: TRBV6-5; D gene: .; clone size: .; J gene: TRBJ1-1; CDR3 DNA: TGTGCCAGCAGCCGGGGTGACACTGAAGCTTTCTTT; CDR3 protein: CASSRGDTEAFF
V gene: TRBV9; D gene: .; clone size: .; J gene: TRBJ2-7; CDR3 DNA: TGTGCCAGCAGCCTCCGACAGGAACCTTCCTACGAGCAGTACTTC; CDR3 protein: CASSLRQEPSYEQYF
V gene: TRBV2; D gene: TRBD1; clone size: few; J gene: TRBJ2-7; CDR3 DNA: TGTGCCAGCAGTCCGGACAGGGGCCACGAGCAGTACTTC; CDR3 protein: CASSPDRGHEQYF
V gene: TRBV6-5; D gene: .; clone size: .; J gene: TRBJ1-1; CDR3 DNA: TGTGCCAGCAGTTACAACCTGGGAGCTGAAGCTTTCTTT; CDR3 protein: CASSYNLGAEAFF
V gene: TRBV28; D gene: TRBD2; clone size: .; J gene: TRBJ2-7; CDR3 DNA: TGTGCCAGCACCCTAGAGGCGGGGGTTAGGGGTGAGCAGTACTTC; CDR3 protein: CASTLEAGVRGEQYF
V gene: TRBV19; D gene: TRBD2; clone size: .; J gene: TRBJ2-1; CDR3 DNA: TGTGCCAGTAGTGTAACGGGGGGGGTTTACAATGAGCAGTTCTTC; CDR3 protein: CASSVTGGVYNEQFF
V gene: TRBV2; D gene: .; clone size: .; J gene: TRBJ1-6; CDR3 DNA: TGTGCCACCCTACAGGGTATGGGGTCACCCCTCCACTTT; CDR3 protein: CATLQGMGSPLHF
V gene: TRBV19; D gene: .; clone size: .; J gene: TRBJ2-6; CDR3 DNA: TGTGCCAGTAGTATAGGTCGCGGACAGTCTGGGGCCAACGTCCTGACTTTC; CDR3 protein: CASSIGRGQSGANVLTF
V gene: TRBV20-1; D gene: .; clone size: few; J gene: TRBJ1-1; CDR3 DNA: TGCAGTGCTAGAGATGGGACTGAAGCTTTCTTT; CDR3 protein: CSARDGTEAFF
V gene: TRBV7-2; D gene: .; clone size: once; J gene: TRBJ2-5; CDR3 DNA: TGTGCCAGCAGCTTGCAGGGCTCGCTAGAGACCCAGTACTTC; CDR3 protein: CASSLQGSLETQYF
V gene: TRBV5-1; D gene: TRBD1; clone size: .; J gene: TRBJ1-1; CDR3 DNA: TGCGCCAGCAGCTTAGTGACAGGGGGTGACACTGAAGCTTTCTTT; CDR3 protein: CASSLVTGGDTEAFF
V gene: TRBV10-3; D gene: .; clone size: .; J gene: TRBJ1-1; CDR3 DNA: TGTGCCATCAGTGAGTTTGGCAGAGTAAACACTGAAGCTTTCTTT; CDR3 protein: CAISEFGRVNTEAFF
V gene: TRBV4-1; D gene: TRBD2; clone size: .; J gene: TRBJ2-7; CDR3 DNA: TGCGCCAGCAGCCAAGAAATTGAGCGGGGGGGCGTCTACGAGCAGTACTTC; CDR3 protein: CASSQEIERGGVYEQYF